This T cell receptor beta chain was recorded in a study of shared clonotypes between healthy human individuals. Study background: Three plates were used per donor for CD4 naive, three for CD4 memory, two for CD8 naive and one for CD8 memory.

About this clone: Within the sample, other DNA sequences also encode this same CDR3.

V lost 3 bases and J 1 base, leaving 10 bases between the germline ends. In germline, CDR1 is LNHDA, CDR2 SQIVND (reference sequence). The CDR3 is made up of 14 amino acids. Measured with immunoSEQ multiplex PCR; TCRdb has only the in-frame clones, and not every one. This table holds a few million clones, around 90% found once. The rearrangement uses TRBV19 and TRBJ2-7; D is tentatively TRBD1 or TRBD2 (5 bases each). Sequencing was performed on naive CD4+ T cells sorted from blood. The subset here: CD45RA+ positively selected. The clonotype was recovered from a man younger than 35 in good health. CDR3 residues: CASSIGGGSYEQYF. CDR3 DNA: TGTGCCAGTAGTATTGGTGGGGGTTCCTACGAGCAGTACTTC.